The sequence of this TCR beta chain was determined in a study of blood T cell repertoires in COVID-19. The CDR3 length is 16 residues. Looked up from germline, CDR1 is LNHDA and CDR2 is SQIVND (reference sequence). Trimming stripped 9 bases from V and 2 bases from J, with 20 bases between. Some clones are missing from TCRdb's copy, which holds only in-frame ones; the method was immunoSEQ multiplex PCR. The profile shows about 210,000 clones, more than 70% of them singletons. The receptor comes from a woman under 30 who had recovered from COVID-19. The genes are TRBV19 and TRBJ2-1; the D gene is possibly TRBD2 (7 bases). The sample consisted of PBMCs or T cells enriched from blood (not recorded which). The CDR3 region is CASSVGGGNAYNEQFF. CDR3 bases: TGTGCCAGCTCAGTGGGGGGGGGCAACGCCTACAATGAGCAGTTCTTC. Complete variable domain (other parts from reference TRBV19 and TRBJ2-1): DGGITQSPKYLFRKEGQNVTLSCEQNLNHDAMYWYRQDPGQGLRLIYYSQIVNDFQKGDIAEGYSVSREKKESFPLTVTSAQKNPTAFYLCASSVGGGNAYNEQFFGPGTRLTVL.